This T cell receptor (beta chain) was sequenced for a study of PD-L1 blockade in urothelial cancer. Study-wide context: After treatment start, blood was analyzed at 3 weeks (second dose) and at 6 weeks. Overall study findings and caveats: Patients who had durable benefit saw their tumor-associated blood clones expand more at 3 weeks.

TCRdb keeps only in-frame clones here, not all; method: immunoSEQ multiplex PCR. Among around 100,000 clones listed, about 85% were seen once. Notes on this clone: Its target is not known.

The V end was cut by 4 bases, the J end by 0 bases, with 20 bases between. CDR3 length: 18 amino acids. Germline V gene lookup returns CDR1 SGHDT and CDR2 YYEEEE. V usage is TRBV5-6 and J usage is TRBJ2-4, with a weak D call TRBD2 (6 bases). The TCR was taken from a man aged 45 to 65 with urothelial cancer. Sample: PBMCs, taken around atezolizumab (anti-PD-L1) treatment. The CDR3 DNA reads TGTGCCAGCAGCCCAGCGGGTTTAGGCCCCCTAGCCAAAAACATTCAGTACTTC. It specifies CASSPAGLGPLAKNIQYF.